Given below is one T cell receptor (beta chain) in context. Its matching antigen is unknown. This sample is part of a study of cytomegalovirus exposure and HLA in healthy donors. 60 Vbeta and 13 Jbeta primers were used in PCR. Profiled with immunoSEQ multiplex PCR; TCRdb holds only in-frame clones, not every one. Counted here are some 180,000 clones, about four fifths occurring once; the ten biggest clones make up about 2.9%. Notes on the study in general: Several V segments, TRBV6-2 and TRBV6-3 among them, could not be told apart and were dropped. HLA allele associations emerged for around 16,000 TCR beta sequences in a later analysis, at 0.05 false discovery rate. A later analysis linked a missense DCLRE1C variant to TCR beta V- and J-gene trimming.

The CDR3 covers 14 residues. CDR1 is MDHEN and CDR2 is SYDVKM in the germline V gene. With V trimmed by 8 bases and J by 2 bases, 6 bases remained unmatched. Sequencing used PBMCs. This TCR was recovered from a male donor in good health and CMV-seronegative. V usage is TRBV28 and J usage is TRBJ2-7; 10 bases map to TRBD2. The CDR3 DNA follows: TGTGCCAGCCTGGGACTAGCGAATCCCTACGAGCAGTACTTC. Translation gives CASLGLANPYEQYF.